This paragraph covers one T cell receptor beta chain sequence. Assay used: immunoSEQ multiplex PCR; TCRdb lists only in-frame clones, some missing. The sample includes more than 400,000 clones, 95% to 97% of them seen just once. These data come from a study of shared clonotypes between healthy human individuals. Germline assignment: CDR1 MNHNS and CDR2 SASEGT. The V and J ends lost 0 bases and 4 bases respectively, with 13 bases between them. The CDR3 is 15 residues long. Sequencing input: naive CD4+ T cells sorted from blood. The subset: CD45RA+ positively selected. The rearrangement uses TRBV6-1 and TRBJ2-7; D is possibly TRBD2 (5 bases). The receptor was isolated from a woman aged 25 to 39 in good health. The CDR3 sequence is CASSEAFSGAYEQYF. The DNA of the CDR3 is TGTGCCAGCAGTGAAGCATTCAGCGGTGCTTACGAGCAGTACTTC.